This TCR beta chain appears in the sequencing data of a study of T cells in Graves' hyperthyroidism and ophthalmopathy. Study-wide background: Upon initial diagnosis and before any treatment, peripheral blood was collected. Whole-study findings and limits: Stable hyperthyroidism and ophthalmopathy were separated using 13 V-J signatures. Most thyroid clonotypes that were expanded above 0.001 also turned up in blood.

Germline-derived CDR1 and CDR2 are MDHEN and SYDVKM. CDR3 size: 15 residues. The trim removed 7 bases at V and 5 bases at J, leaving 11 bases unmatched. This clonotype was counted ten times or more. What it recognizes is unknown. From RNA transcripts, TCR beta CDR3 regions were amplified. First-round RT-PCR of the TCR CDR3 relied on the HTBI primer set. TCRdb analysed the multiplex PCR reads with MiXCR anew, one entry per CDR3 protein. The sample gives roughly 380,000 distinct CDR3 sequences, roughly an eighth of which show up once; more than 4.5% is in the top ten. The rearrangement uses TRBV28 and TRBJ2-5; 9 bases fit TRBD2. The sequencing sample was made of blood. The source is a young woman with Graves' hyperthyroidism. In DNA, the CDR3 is TGTGCCAGCAAAGCTACTAGCGGGTTATGGGAGACCCAGTACTTC. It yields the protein CASKATSGLWETQYF.